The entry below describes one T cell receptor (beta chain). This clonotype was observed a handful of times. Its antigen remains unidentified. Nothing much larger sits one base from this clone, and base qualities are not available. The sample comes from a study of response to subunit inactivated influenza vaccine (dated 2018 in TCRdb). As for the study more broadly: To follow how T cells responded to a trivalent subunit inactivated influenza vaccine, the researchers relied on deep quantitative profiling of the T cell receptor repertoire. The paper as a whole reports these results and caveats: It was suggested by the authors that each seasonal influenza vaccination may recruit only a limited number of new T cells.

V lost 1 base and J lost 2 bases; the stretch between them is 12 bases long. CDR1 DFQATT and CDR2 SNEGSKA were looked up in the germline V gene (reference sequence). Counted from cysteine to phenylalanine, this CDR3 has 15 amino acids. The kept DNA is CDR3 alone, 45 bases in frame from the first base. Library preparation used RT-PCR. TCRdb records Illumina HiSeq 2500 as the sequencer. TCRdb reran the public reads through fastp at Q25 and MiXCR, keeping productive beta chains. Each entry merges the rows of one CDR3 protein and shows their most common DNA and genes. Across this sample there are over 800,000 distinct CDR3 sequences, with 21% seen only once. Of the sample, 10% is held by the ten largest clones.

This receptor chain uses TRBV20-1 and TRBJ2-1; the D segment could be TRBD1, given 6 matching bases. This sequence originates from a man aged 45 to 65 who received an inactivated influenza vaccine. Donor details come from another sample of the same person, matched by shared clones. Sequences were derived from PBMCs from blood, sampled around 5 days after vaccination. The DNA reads TGCAGTGCTAGAGGGACAGCCAAGACCTACAATGAGCAGTTCTTC. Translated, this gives CSARGTAKTYNEQFF.